A selection of T cell receptor beta chains follows, all from one sample in a study of T cells in localized non-small cell lung cancer. Some clones are missing from TCRdb's copy, which holds only in-frame ones; the method was immunoSEQ multiplex PCR. Altogether about a thousand clones are present, around 19% being singletons, with the ten largest covering roughly 18%. This material consisted of normal lung tissue next to the tumor, taken before any cancer treatment. The receptor set was obtained from an older male donor with stage III lung adenocarcinoma. The CDR3 runs from the conserved cysteine through the conserved F or W. A D gene is named only where the DNA matches it firmly. Where a row states a size, it is once, few, many or the class of an expanded clone; other rows omit it.

TRBV6-8,TRBJ1-5,13,NA,NA,CASSGDRGQPQHF,TGTGCCAGCAGTGGAGATAGGGGACAGCCCCAGCATTTT
TRBV5-1,TRBJ1-1,15,NA,once,CASSLWGREGTEAFF,TGCGCCAGCAGCTTGTGGGGCAGGGAGGGCACTGAAGCTTTCTTT
TRBV15,TRBJ2-7,17,TRBD1,NA,CATSSYRTGAVSYEQYF,TGTGCCACCAGCAGCTACAGGACAGGGGCGGTTTCCTACGAGCAGTACTTC
TRBV9,TRBJ2-5,16,NA,medium-sized,CASSVAAGNGQETQYF,TGTGCCAGCAGCGTAGCAGCAGGAAATGGACAAGAGACCCAGTACTTC
TRBV11-3,TRBJ1-2,15,TRBD1,medium-sized,CASSSPGQVTYGYTF,TGTGCCAGCAGCTCTCCGGGACAGGTTACCTATGGCTACACCTTC
TRBV19,TRBJ2-1,12,TRBD2,NA,CATRPGRNEQFF,TGTGCCACCCGACCCGGGAGGAATGAGCAGTTCTTC
TRBV30,TRBJ2-7,14,TRBD2,NA,CAWSGDSGAYEQYF,TGTGCCTGGAGTGGTGATAGCGGGGCCTACGAGCAGTACTTC
TRBV19,TRBJ2-4,15,TRBD1,few,CASSMKRVDRDIQYF,TGTGCCAGTAGTATGAAAAGGGTAGACAGGGACATTCAGTACTTC
TRBV9,TRBJ2-6,17,NA,medium-sized,CASSEGLGNSGANVLTF,TGTGCCAGCAGTGAAGGCTTAGGGAACTCTGGGGCCAACGTCCTGACTTTC
TRBV11-3,TRBJ1-1,15,TRBD1,NA,CASSFSSGQDNSAFF,TGTGCCAGCAGCTTTAGCTCGGGACAGGATAACTCGGCTTTCTTT
TRBV6-1,TRBJ2-5,16,TRBD1,few,CASSEDWSGGRETQYF,TGTGCCAGCAGTGAAGATTGGTCAGGGGGCAGAGAGACCCAGTACTTC
TRBV11-3,TRBJ1-4,17,NA,medium-sized,CASSFQGPLGGDEKLFF,TGTGCCAGCAGCTTTCAAGGACCTTTGGGCGGGGACGAAAAACTGTTTTTT
TRBV18,TRBJ1-4,13,NA,NA,CASSPPDSEKLFF,TGTGCCAGCTCACCACCGGACAGCGAGAAACTGTTTTTT
TRBV19,TRBJ2-1,16,TRBD2,large,CASSEEGLAGGYEQFF,TGTGCCAGTAGTGAAGAGGGACTAGCGGGGGGTTATGAGCAGTTCTTC
TRBV19,TRBJ2-1,16,NA,NA,CASSIDAASPLNEQFF,TGTGCCAGTAGTATAGACGCCGCTAGCCCTCTGAATGAGCAGTTCTTC
TRBV11-3,TRBJ1-1,15,TRBD1,large,CASSFTGGPSTEAFF,TGTGCCAGCAGCTTCACAGGGGGCCCCAGCACTGAAGCTTTCTTT
TRBV23-1,TRBJ1-2,15,NA,NA,CASSQDGLRNNGYTF,TGCGCCAGCAGCCAAGATGGGCTCAGAAATAATGGCTACACCTTC
TRBV6-8,TRBJ2-3,17,NA,NA,CASSHTPLGPSTDTQYF,TGTGCCAGCAGCCACACCCCTTTAGGACCTAGCACAGATACGCAGTATTTT
TRBV23-1,TRBJ2-2,14,NA,few,CASSRLKGAGELFF,TGCGCCAGCAGCCGCCTCAAAGGGGCCGGGGAGCTGTTTTTT
TRBV19,TRBJ2-3,16,TRBD2,NA,CASSPGTSGTTDTQYF,TGTGCCAGTAGTCCCGGGACTAGCGGGACCACAGATACGCAGTATTTT
TRBV6-7,TRBJ2-7,11,NA,few,CASRGLYEQYF,TGTGCCAGCAGGGGATTGTACGAGCAGTACTTC
TRBV19,TRBJ1-5,13,NA,NA,CASSIGGNQPQHF,TGTGCCAGTAGTATTGGAGGGAATCAGCCCCAGCATTTT